This is a list of T cell receptor beta chains from one sample in a study of sequential checkpoint blockade in melanoma. Using immunoSEQ multiplex PCR, the repertoire was profiled, and TCRdb retains in-frame clones only, with some absent. The sample gives some 5,000 clones, roughly 18% of which show up once; around 9% is in the top ten. This sample comprised tumor tissue (inferred from file names), obtained from a patient given nivolumab and ipilimumab in sequence. The receptors derive from a human donor with melanoma. Both conserved end residues are part of each CDR3. Each record gives: CDR3 length, V gene, D gene, J gene, clone size, CDR3 DNA, CDR3 protein. A D gene is named only where the DNA matches it firmly. The size field is filled for only some rows; it gives once, few, many or a size class.

CDR3 length: 15
V gene: TRBV11-3
D gene: TRBD1
J gene: TRBJ2-2
clone size: many
CDR3 DNA: TGTGCCAGCAGCCCCGGGACAGACCTCACCGGGGAGCTGTTTTTT
CDR3 protein: CASSPGTDLTGELFF

CDR3 length: 13
V gene: TRBV28
D gene: .
J gene: TRBJ2-1
clone size: .
CDR3 DNA: TGTGCCAGCAGTAGGATACAGACAAATGAGCAGTTCTTC
CDR3 protein: CASSRIQTNEQFF

CDR3 length: 14
V gene: TRBV10-2
D gene: .
J gene: TRBJ2-7
clone size: .
CDR3 DNA: TGCGCCAGCAGTGCATCTAGCGTTCCCTACGAGCAGTACTTC
CDR3 protein: CASSASSVPYEQYF

CDR3 length: 15
V gene: TRBV9
D gene: TRBD1
J gene: TRBJ2-2
clone size: few
CDR3 DNA: TGTGCCAGCAGCGTAAAAACAGGGGACACCGGGGAGCTGTTTTTT
CDR3 protein: CASSVKTGDTGELFF

CDR3 length: 16
V gene: TRBV11-3
D gene: .
J gene: TRBJ2-1
clone size: medium-sized
CDR3 DNA: TGTGCCAGCACCCTCTGGACGCCCCCTCCCTACAATGAGCAGTTCTTC
CDR3 protein: CASTLWTPPPYNEQFF

CDR3 length: 14
V gene: TRBV6-1
D gene: .
J gene: TRBJ2-2
clone size: .
CDR3 DNA: TGTGCCAGCAGTGAAGGGGCGGACACCGGGGAGCTGTTTTTT
CDR3 protein: CASSEGADTGELFF

CDR3 length: 17
V gene: TRBV7-5
D gene: .
J gene: TRBJ2-1
clone size: many
CDR3 DNA: TGTGCCAGCAGGAGGGAACCCTACCTGGTGTCCTACAATGAGCAGTTCTTC
CDR3 protein: CASRREPYLVSYNEQFF

CDR3 length: 16
V gene: TRBV11-3
D gene: TRBD2
J gene: TRBJ2-5
clone size: .
CDR3 DNA: TGTGCCAGCAGCCTCGGACTAGCGGGGTATCAAGAGACCCAGTACTTC
CDR3 protein: CASSLGLAGYQETQYF

CDR3 length: 14
V gene: TRBV6-8
D gene: TRBD1
J gene: TRBJ1-1
clone size: few
CDR3 DNA: TGTGCCAGCATCCGGGACAGGGGGAACACTGAAGCTTTCTTT
CDR3 protein: CASIRDRGNTEAFF

CDR3 length: 15
V gene: TRBV19
D gene: .
J gene: TRBJ1-6
clone size: .
CDR3 DNA: TGTGCCAGTAGTATTATGGGCGGAGGAAATTCACCCCTCCACTTT
CDR3 protein: CASSIMGGGNSPLHF

CDR3 length: 13
V gene: TRBV6-8
D gene: TRBD2
J gene: TRBJ2-7
clone size: few
CDR3 DNA: TGTGCCAGCAGTTCCACACTGGGACTAGCGCAGTACTTC
CDR3 protein: CASSSTLGLAQYF

CDR3 length: 14
V gene: TRBV21-1
D gene: .
J gene: TRBJ2-7
clone size: .
CDR3 DNA: TGTGCCAGCAGTTGGCGGGGGGGGTCCTACGAGCAGTACTTC
CDR3 protein: CASSWRGGSYEQYF

CDR3 length: 16
V gene: TRBV6-8
D gene: TRBD1
J gene: TRBJ2-7
clone size: few
CDR3 DNA: TGTGCCAGCAGTTTACCCCGAAAGGGGGCGCTTACCGAGCAGTACTTC
CDR3 protein: CASSLPRKGALTEQYF

CDR3 length: 16
V gene: TRBV11-3
D gene: TRBD2
J gene: TRBJ2-3
clone size: few
CDR3 DNA: TGTGCCAGCAGCTCGGGTGTTAGCCGGGGGGCAGATACGCAGTATTTT
CDR3 protein: CASSSGVSRGADTQYF

CDR3 length: 14
V gene: TRBV11-3
D gene: .
J gene: TRBJ2-1
clone size: many
CDR3 DNA: TGTGCCAGCAGGGGGGGGACAGCCTACAATGAGCAGTTCTTC
CDR3 protein: CASRGGTAYNEQFF

CDR3 length: 15
V gene: TRBV6-8
D gene: TRBD2
J gene: TRBJ2-5
clone size: few
CDR3 DNA: TGTGCCAGCAGTACCGGGACTAGGCACACAGAGACCCAGTACTTC
CDR3 protein: CASSTGTRHTETQYF

CDR3 length: 12
V gene: TRBV6-8
D gene: .
J gene: TRBJ2-1
clone size: .
CDR3 DNA: TGTGCCATCAGTTTAGACTCAAGTGAGCAGTTCTTC
CDR3 protein: CAISLDSSEQFF

CDR3 length: 12
V gene: TRBV28
D gene: .
J gene: TRBJ2-2
clone size: .
CDR3 DNA: TGTGCCAGCAGTTTCGACGCCGGGGAGCTGTTTTTT
CDR3 protein: CASSFDAGELFF

CDR3 length: 14
V gene: TRBV6-8
D gene: .
J gene: TRBJ1-3
clone size: few
CDR3 DNA: TGTGCCAGCAGGGGACAAGTCTCTGGAAACACCATATATTTT
CDR3 protein: CASRGQVSGNTIYF

CDR3 length: 18
V gene: TRBV4-1
D gene: .
J gene: TRBJ1-1
clone size: medium-sized
CDR3 DNA: TGCGCCAGCAGCGAAGGTCTGGGGAGTTTGGTGTTAGACACTGAAGCTTTCTTT
CDR3 protein: CASSEGLGSLVLDTEAFF

CDR3 length: 16
V gene: TRBV11-3
D gene: TRBD1
J gene: TRBJ1-3
clone size: many
CDR3 DNA: TGTGCCAGCAGCCTACCGGGACAGAGCTCTGGAAACACCATATATTTT
CDR3 protein: CASSLPGQSSGNTIYF

CDR3 length: 15
V gene: TRBV29-1
D gene: TRBD1
J gene: TRBJ1-1
clone size: medium-sized
CDR3 DNA: TGCAGCGCTAGGGGACAGGGGATAGGGGTGACTGAAGCTTTCTTT
CDR3 protein: CSARGQGIGVTEAFF

CDR3 length: 12
V gene: TRBV18
D gene: .
J gene: TRBJ2-1
clone size: .
CDR3 DNA: TGTGCCAGCTCACCTCGGGTTAATGAGCAGTTCTTC
CDR3 protein: CASSPRVNEQFF

CDR3 length: 14
V gene: TRBV19
D gene: .
J gene: TRBJ2-7
clone size: .
CDR3 DNA: TGTGCCAGTAGTTCCGCCAGGGGCTCCTACGAGCAGTACTTC
CDR3 protein: CASSSARGSYEQYF

CDR3 length: 13
V gene: TRBV29-1
D gene: .
J gene: TRBJ1-2
clone size: few
CDR3 DNA: TGCAGCGTTGAAGATCTCGGGGACCGTGGCTACACCTTC
CDR3 protein: CSVEDLGDRGYTF

CDR3 length: 15
V gene: TRBV19
D gene: TRBD1
J gene: TRBJ1-5
clone size: few
CDR3 DNA: TGTGCCAGTAGTACCGGGACAGCAAAATATCAGCCCCAGCATTTT
CDR3 protein: CASSTGTAKYQPQHF

CDR3 length: 14
V gene: TRBV11-3
D gene: .
J gene: TRBJ2-5
clone size: many
CDR3 DNA: TGTGCCAGCAGCTTGGGGCAGATACAAGAGACCCAGTACTTC
CDR3 protein: CASSLGQIQETQYF

CDR3 length: 12
V gene: TRBV29-1
D gene: .
J gene: TRBJ2-7
clone size: few
CDR3 DNA: TGCAGCGTTCACGGACCCCCCTACGAGCAGTACTTC
CDR3 protein: CSVHGPPYEQYF

CDR3 length: 13
V gene: TRBV19
D gene: .
J gene: TRBJ2-5
clone size: .
CDR3 DNA: TGTGCCAGTAGAGCCGGAGGAGGAGAGACCCAGTACTTC
CDR3 protein: CASRAGGGETQYF

CDR3 length: 16
V gene: TRBV28
D gene: .
J gene: TRBJ1-1
clone size: few
CDR3 DNA: TGTGCCAGCAGTTTTGCCAGGGGCCCCGAGGGTACTGAAGCTTTCTTT
CDR3 protein: CASSFARGPEGTEAFF

CDR3 length: 12
V gene: TRBV6-8
D gene: .
J gene: TRBJ1-1
clone size: medium-sized
CDR3 DNA: TGTGCCAGCGGGGTCGCAGCGGTAAAGTCTTTCTTT
CDR3 protein: CASGVAAVKSFF